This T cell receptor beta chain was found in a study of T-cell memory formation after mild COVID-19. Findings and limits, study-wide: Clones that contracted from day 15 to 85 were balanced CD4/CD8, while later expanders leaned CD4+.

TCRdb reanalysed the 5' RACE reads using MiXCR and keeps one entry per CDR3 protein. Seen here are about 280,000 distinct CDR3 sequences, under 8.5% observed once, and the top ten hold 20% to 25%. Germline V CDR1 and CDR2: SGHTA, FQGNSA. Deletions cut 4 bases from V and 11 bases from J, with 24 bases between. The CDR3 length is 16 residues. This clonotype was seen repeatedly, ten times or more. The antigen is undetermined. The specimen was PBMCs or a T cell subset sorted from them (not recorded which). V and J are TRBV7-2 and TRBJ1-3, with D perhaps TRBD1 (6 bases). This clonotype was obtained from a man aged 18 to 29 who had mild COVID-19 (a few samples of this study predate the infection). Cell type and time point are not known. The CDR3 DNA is TGTGCCAGCAGCTGGGCACAGGGTACCCCACCAGTGGCCATATATTTT. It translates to CASSWAQGTPPVAIYF.